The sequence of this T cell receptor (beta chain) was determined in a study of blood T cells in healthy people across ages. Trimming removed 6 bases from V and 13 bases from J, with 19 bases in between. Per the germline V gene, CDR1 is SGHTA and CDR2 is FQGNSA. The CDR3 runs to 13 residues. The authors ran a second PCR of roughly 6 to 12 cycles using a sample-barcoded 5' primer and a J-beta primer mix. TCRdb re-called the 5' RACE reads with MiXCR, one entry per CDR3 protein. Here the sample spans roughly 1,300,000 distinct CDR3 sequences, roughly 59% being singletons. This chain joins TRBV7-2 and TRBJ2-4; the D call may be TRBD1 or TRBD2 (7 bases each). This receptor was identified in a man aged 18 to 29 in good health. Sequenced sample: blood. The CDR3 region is CASSPTGEGEQYF. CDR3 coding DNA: TGTGCCAGCAGTCCCACAGGGGAGGGGGAGCAGTACTTC. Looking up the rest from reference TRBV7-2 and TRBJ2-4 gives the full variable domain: GAGVSQSPSNKVTEKGKDVELRCDPISGHTALYWYRQSLGQGLEFLIYFQGNSAPDKSGLPSDRFSAERTGGSVSTLTIQRTQQEDSAVYLCASSPTGEGEQYFGAGTRLSVL.